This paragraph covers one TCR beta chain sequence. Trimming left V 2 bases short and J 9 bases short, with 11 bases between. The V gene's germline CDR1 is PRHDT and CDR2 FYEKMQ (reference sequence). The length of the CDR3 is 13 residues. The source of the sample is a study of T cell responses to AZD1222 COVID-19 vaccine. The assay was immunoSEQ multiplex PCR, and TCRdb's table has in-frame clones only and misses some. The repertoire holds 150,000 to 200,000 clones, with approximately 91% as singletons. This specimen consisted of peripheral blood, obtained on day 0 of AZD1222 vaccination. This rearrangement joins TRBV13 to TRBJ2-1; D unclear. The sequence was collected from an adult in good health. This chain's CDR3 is CASSLRSGSEQFF. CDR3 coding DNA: TGTGCCAGCAGCTTAAGGAGTGGCAGTGAGCAGTTCTTC. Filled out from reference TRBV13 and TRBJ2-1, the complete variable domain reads AAGVIQSPRHLIKEKRETATLKCYPIPRHDTVYWYQQGPGQDPQFLISFYEKMQSDKGSIPDRFSAQQFSDYHSELNMSSLELGDSALYFCASSLRSGSEQFFGPGTRLTVL.